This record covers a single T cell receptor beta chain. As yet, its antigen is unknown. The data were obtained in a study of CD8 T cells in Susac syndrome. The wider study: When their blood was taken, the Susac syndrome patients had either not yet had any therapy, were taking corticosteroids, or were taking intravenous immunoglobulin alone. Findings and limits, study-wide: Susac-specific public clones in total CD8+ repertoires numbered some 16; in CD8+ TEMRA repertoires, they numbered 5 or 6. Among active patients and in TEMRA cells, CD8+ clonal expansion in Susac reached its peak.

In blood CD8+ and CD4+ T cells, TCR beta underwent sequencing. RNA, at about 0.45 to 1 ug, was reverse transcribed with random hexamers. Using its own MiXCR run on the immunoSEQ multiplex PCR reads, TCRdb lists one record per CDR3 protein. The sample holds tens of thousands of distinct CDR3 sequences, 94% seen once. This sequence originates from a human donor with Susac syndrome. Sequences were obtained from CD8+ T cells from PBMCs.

DNA for the CDR3: TGTGCCAGCAGCCTCTCGACTAGCAGCTCCTACAATGAGCAGTTCTTC. It specifies CASSLSTSSSYNEQFF. The rearrangement uses TRBV7-9 and TRBJ2-1, with 7 bases lining up with TRBD2. CDR3 length: 16 residues. CDR1 and CDR2 (germline): SEHNR, FQNEAQ (reference sequence). The V segment lost 5 bases and the J segment 0 bases; nucleotides outside the gene matches: 7.